This T cell receptor (beta chain) comes out of a study of blood T cell repertoires in COVID-19. Original methodology: Reference gene primers were amplified, and this amplification served to estimate nucleated cell counts. Using immunoSEQ multiplex PCR, the repertoire was profiled, and TCRdb retains in-frame clones only, with some absent. The V and J calls and clone size were taken over from that table, and D and trimming were inferred from the DNA. The sample shows 270,000 or so clones, around 81% of them seen only once. CDR3 length equals 15 residues. The germline V gene encodes CDR1 SEHNR and CDR2 FQNEAQ (reference sequence). The J segment lost 7 bases and the V segment lost 2 bases, leaving 8 bases of the junction unmatched.

J is TRBJ2-1 and V is TRBV7-9; TRBD2 matches at 7 bases. The sample comprised peripheral blood. The receptor was derived from a woman in her sixties or seventies with active or convalescent COVID-19. The CDR3 sequence: CASSLTAGLRNEQFF. The CDR3 DNA reads TGTGCCAGCAGCTTAACAGCGGGACTGAGGAATGAGCAGTTCTTC.